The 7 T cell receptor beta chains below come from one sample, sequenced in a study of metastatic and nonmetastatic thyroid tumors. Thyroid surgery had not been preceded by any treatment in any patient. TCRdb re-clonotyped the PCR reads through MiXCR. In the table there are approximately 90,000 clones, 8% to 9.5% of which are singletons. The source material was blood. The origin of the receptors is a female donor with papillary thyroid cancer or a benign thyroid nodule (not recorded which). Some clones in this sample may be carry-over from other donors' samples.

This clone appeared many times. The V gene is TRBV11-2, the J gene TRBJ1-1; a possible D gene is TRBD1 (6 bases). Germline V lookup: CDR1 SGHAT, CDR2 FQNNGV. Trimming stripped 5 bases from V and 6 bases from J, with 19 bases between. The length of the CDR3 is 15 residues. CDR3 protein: CASSTDRTEIAEAFF. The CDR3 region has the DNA TGTGCCAGCAGCACGGACAGAACTGAGATCGCTGAAGCTTTCTTT.

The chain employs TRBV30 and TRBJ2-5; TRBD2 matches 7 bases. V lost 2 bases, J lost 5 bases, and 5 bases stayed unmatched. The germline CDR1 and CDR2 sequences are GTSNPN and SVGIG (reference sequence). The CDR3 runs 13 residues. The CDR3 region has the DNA TGTGCCTGGAGTCAGACTAGCAGGGAGACCCAGTACTTC. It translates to CAWSQTSRETQYF.

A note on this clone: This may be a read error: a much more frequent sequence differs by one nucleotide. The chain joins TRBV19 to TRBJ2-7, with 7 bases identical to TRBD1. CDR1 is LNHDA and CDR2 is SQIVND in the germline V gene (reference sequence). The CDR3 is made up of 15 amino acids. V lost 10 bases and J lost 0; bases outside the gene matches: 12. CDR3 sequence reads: CATQGQFHSSYEQYF. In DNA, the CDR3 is TGTGCCACCCAGGGACAGTTTCACAGCTCCTACGAGCAGTACTTC.

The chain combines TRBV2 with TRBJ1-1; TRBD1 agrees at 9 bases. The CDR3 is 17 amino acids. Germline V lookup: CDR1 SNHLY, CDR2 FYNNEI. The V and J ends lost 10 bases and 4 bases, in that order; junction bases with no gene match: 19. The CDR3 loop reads CATISLGQGRRSTEAFF. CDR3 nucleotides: TGTGCCACCATATCCTTGGGACAGGGAAGAAGGAGCACTGAAGCTTTCTTT.

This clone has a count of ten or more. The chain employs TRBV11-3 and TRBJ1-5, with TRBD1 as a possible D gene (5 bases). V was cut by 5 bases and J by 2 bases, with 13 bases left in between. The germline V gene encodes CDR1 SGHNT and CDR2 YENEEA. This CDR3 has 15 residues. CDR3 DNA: TGTGCCAGCAGCGTCCAGGGAGGGCGCAATCAGCCCCAGCATTTT. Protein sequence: CASSVQGGRNQPQHF.

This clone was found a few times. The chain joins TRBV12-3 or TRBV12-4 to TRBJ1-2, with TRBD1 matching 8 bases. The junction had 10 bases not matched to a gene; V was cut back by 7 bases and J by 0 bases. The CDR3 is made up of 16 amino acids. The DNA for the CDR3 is TGTGCCAGCAAAATGGGACAGGAGGTCCCTAACTATGGCTACACCTTC. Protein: CASKMGQEVPNYGYTF.

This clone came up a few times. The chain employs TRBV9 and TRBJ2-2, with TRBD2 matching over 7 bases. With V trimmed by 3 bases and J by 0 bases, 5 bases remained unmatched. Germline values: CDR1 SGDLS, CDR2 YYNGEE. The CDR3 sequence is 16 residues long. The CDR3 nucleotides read TGTGCCAGCAGCGGCGGGGGACTGACGAACACCGGGGAGCTGTTTTTT. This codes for CASSGGGLTNTGELFF.